This TCR beta chain emerged from a study of shared clonotypes between healthy human individuals. Study-wide findings and caveats: Investigators expected sequencing depth to affect clonotype sharing among donors. As a rule, naive subsets had a larger estimated richness than memory subsets.

V was trimmed by 0 bases and J by 5 bases, leaving 7 bases between them. CDR1 is ENHRY and CDR2 is SYGVKD in the germline V gene. The CDR3 consists of 13 residues. Using immunoSEQ multiplex PCR, the repertoire was profiled, and TCRdb retains in-frame clones only, with some absent. Among approximately 1.1 million clones listed, approximately 80% were seen once. Concerning this clone: The target antigen is unknown.

V is TRBV10-3 and J is TRBJ1-1; D is ambiguous. The sequencing sample was made of memory CD4+ T cells from PBMCs. Subset defined: CD45RA-negative fraction. This sequence was found in a young man in good health. Some clones in this sample may be carry-over from other donors' samples. In nucleotides, the CDR3 is TGTGCCATCAGTGAGTCGTCGGGAACTGAAGCTTTCTTT. Translated: CAISESSGTEAFF.